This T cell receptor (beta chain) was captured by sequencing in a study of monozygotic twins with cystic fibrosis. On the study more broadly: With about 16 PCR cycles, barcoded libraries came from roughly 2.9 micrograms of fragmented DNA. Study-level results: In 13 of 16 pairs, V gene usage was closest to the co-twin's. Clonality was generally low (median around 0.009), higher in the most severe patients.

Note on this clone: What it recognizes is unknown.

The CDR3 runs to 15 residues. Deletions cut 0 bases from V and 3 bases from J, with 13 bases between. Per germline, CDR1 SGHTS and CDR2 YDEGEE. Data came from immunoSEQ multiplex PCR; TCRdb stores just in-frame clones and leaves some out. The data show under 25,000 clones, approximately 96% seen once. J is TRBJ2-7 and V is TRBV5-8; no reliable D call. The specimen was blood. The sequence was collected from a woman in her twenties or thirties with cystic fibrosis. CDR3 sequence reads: CASSLDLGLDYEQYF. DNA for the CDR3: TGTGCCAGCAGCTTGGACCTCGGGTTAGACTACGAGCAGTACTTC.